This T cell receptor (beta chain) derives from a study of shared clonotypes between healthy human individuals (dated by TCRdb to the early 2020s). Background for the entire study: The cohort comprised a couple of women and three men aged 18 to 49 years. To increase sequencing depth and limit assay-specific biases, different laboratories used diverse techniques to prepare libraries and sequence TCR repertoires. Per donor, three plates each were used for CD4 naive and CD4 memory, two for CD8 naive, and one for CD8 memory. To estimate repertoire size and how much clonotype sharing occurs between individuals, the study deeply sequenced the blood TCR repertoires of roughly 5 healthy adults. Each donor's leukapheresis produced roughly between about 0.8 and 8.9 billion PBMCs. Summary of the overall study and its limitations: Pairwise subsampling indicated that sequencing depth was expected to affect the degree of clonotype sharing among donors. Compared with non-shared clonotypes, the clonotypes found in all four sorted-subset donors had higher generation probabilities. When a handful of donors were compared, the shared fraction of clonotypes was roughly 4.8% for naive CD4, 3.5% for naive CD8, roughly 2.5% for memory CD4, and under 0.5% for memory CD8. Sampling was restricted to blood, and TCR repertoires in tissues likely differ from the TCR repertoires found in blood. Naive subsets generally had larger estimated clonotype richness than memory subsets did. The genetic and exposure-history diversity represented was limited by the small number of donors. Incomplete sequencing was indicated by rarefaction of sorted-subset datasets, despite the large sequencing depth.

From cysteine to phenylalanine, the CDR3 is 15 amino acids long. The sequence is cut down to CDR3 DNA, 45 bases in frame from base 1. CDR1 and CDR2 are read off the germline V gene (reference sequence) as WNHNN and SYGVQD. The V and J ends are trimmed by 3 bases and 6 bases, leaving 18 bases between them. The donors were healthy, HIV-negative adults with no recently reported acute infections or vaccinations. Only Caucasian adults living in Nashville, Tennessee, USA were represented among the donors. CD8 memory samples combined magnetically selected CD45RO+ cells with CCR7-negative CD45RA+ effector memory (TemRA) cells. Blood was obtained by leukapheresis, after which PBMCs were separated by Ficoll-Histopaque density gradient centrifugation and cryopreserved in liquid nitrogen vapor phase. Analytical flow cytometry was used to check the purity and quantity of every magnetically sorted T cell population. Genomic DNA was isolated from every sorted fraction and measured by UV absorbance on a Nanodrop 2000c.

This clone was found once. The antigen it recognizes is unknown. No much larger clone is present one base from it, and per-base qualities are unavailable. A read on its own is weak evidence. TCR CDR3 regions were amplified from genomic DNA by multiplex PCR using the deep immunoSEQ assay. For each cell subset, the extracted genomic DNA was distributed evenly across all wells of several immunoSEQ 96-well plates, and each plate served as one replicate. For sorted subsets, roughly 0.2 ug genomic DNA, equal to approximately 30,000 T cell genomes, was loaded into each replicate PCR. Purified libraries were quantified with a Qubit 3.0 fluorometer, sized on a Bioanalyzer 2100, and re-quantified with the KAPA Library Quantification kit. Every immunoSEQ 96-well plate was sequenced on a separate single-read 150-cycle Illumina NextSeq 550 flow cell. The original pipeline was this. Because the immunoSEQ output held only junctional sequences and lacked quality scores, the filtering could not match the filtering applied to full-length reads. Sequences were annotated with PyIR, a Python wrapper for IgBLAST v1.9, using IMGT germline references to assign V/J genes and CDR3. Reads were filtered out if the reads had weak V/J assignments (E-value above 1e-6), no CDR3, stop codons, out-of-frame junctions, or ambiguous translated residues. V3J clonotypes were defined by identical inferred V gene, J gene, and CDR3 amino acid sequence. To compute the percentage overlap between repertoires, the number of shared unique clonotypes was divided by the size of the smaller repertoire. Repertoire richness was assessed with RTK rarefaction, the Chao1 estimator, and Recon v2.1 estimates of unobserved clonotypes. Generation probabilities for all TCRbeta clonotypes obtained by the gDNA method from several donors were computed using OLGA. TCRdb mirrors the immuneACCESS table, restricted to in-frame sequences. Some clones are absent from its copies; in checked studies, under half trace to an unresolved V gene, and the reason for the others is unknown. V, J and clone size are those of that table, while D and trimming were read from the DNA. This sample comprises under 80,000 clones, roughly two thirds of them detected only once. The ten largest account for roughly 49% of the sample.

The sequence links TRBV10-1 to TRBJ2-7; possibly the D gene is TRBD2, per 6 matching bases. Sample: memory CD8+ T cells sorted from blood. What the cell subset or site label conveys for this sample: CD45RO+ cells pooled with CCR7-negative TemRA cells. The receptor comes from a man between 25 and 39 years old in good health. CDR3 sequence: CASSEGLIWASEQYF. The nucleotides read TGCGCCAGCAGTGAAGGACTAATCTGGGCCTCCGAGCAGTACTTC.